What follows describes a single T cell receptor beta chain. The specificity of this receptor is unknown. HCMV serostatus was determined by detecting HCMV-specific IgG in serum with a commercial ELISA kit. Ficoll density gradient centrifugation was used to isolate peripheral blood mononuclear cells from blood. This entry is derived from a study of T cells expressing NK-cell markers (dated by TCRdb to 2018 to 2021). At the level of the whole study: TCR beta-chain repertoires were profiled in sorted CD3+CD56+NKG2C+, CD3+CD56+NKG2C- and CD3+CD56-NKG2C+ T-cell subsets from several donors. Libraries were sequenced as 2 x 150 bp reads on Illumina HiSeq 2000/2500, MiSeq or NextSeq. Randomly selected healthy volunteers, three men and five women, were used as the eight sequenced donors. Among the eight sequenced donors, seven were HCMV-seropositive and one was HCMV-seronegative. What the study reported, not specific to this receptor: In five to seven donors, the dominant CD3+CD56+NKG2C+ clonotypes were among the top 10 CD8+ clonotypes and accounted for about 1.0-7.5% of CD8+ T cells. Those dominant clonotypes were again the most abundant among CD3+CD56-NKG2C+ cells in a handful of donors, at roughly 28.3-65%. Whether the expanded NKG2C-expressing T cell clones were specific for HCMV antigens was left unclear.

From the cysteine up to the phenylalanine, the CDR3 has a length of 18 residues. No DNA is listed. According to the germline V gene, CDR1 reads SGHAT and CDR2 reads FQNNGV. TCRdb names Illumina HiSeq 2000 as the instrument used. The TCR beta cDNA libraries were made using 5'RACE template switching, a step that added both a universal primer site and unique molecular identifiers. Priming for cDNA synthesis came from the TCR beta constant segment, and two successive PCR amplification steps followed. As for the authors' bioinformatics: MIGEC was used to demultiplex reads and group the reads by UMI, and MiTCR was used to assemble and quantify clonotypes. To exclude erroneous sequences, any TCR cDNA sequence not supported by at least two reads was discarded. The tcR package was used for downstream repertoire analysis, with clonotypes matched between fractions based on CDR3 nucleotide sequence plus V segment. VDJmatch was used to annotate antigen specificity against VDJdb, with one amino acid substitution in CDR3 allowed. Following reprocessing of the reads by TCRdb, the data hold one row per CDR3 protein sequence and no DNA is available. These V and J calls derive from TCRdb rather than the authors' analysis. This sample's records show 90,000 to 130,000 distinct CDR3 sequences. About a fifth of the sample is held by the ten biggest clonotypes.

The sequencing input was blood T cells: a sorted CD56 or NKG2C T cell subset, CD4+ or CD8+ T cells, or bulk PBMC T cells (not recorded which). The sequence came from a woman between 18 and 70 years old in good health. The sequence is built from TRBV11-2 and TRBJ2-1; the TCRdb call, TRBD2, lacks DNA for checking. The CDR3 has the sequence CASSLVAGGPRSYNEQFF.